The clone carrying this T cell receptor (beta chain) was observed many times. This CDR3 contains 12 residues. CDR1 is SQVTM, CDR2 ANQGSEA, per germline. With 7 bases removed from V and 0 bases from J, the gap between germline ends came to 9 bases. The SP2 primer and nested alpha and beta constant region primers amplified ligated cDNA in four rounds. For blood and skin samples, reverse transcription used TCR alpha and beta constant primers. TCRdb re-derived calls from the 5' RACE reads in MiXCR, one entry per CDR3 protein. The repertoire has about 32,000 distinct CDR3 sequences, over 15% of them found once; the top ten carry 2% to 3%. An oligonucleotide containing a UMI was ligated to the 3' end of TCR cDNA. Adult healthy volunteers gave 2.5 ml peripheral blood for whole-blood RNA. The data originate from a study of naive and memory T cell subsets.

This chain connects TRBV29-1 to TRBJ1-1; D remains unclear. The receptor's source is a female donor in good health. Here the CDR3 reads CSGRYMNTEAFF. CDR3 nucleotide sequence: TGCAGCGGAAGATACATGAACACTGAAGCTTTCTTT.